This T cell receptor (beta chain) was observed in a study of T cell changes during pregnancy in multiple sclerosis. V lost 3 bases to trimming and J lost 2 bases, with 16 bases between them. Germline V gene sequence: CDR1 MNHEY, CDR2 SMNVEV (reference sequence). This CDR3 has 16 residues. Clones were sequenced by immunoSEQ multiplex PCR, and TCRdb holds only the in-frame ones, with some missing. The profile shows tens of thousands of clones, 91% of them singletons. The gene calls are TRBV27 and TRBJ1-2; D possibly corresponds to TRBD1 (5 bases). Sequencing used CD4+ T cells from peripheral blood mononuclear cells, obtained in the third trimester of pregnancy. This TCR derives from a female donor in good health, enrolled as a control in a pregnancy study. The CDR3 here is CASSFLGGPENYGYTF. CDR3 sequence (DNA): TGTGCCAGCAGTTTTTTGGGGGGACCCGAGAACTATGGCTACACCTTC.